This T cell receptor (beta chain) is from a study of patients and donors after allogeneic stem cell transplantation. TCRdb independently ran MiXCR on the RT-PCR reads; one entry per CDR3 protein. Of about 960,000 distinct CDR3 sequences in the sample, 15% to 20% were seen once. This clonotype has only a few counts. The CDR3 loop spans 14 amino acids. V was clipped by 5 bases and J by 1 base, with 12 bases between them. Per the germline V gene, CDR1 is MNHNS and CDR2 is SASEGT. The sequence derives from a human donor who was either an allogeneic HSCT recipient or a stem cell or donor lymphocyte infusion donor (not recorded which). It is not recorded whose cells these are; they may come from a transplant donor. What was sequenced was blood, either unsorted or a sorted T cell fraction (not recorded which). This rearrangement joins TRBV6-1 to TRBJ2-7, with D perhaps matching TRBD1 or TRBD2 (5 bases each). The CDR3 bases are TGTGCCAGCAGTCGGGACCGACGGTCCTACGAGCAGTACTTC. This sequence encodes CASSRDRRSYEQYF.